The TCR beta chain under discussion was sequenced for a study of T cells in Graves' hyperthyroidism and ophthalmopathy. Study-wide findings and caveats: Peripheral blood also featured most of the thyroid clonotypes expanded above 0.001.

Based on clinical symptoms, serum thyroxine and TRAb, thyroid ultrasound and orbital computed tomography, diagnoses were reached. This clonotype was seen repeatedly, ten times or more. Its target is unknown. It was RNA transcripts that yielded the amplified TCR beta CDR3 regions. An initial round of RT-PCR targeting the TCR CDR3 relied on the HTBI primer set. TCRdb recomputed calls from the multiplex PCR reads with MiXCR, one row per CDR3 protein. Of around 610,000 distinct CDR3 sequences listed, about 15% are singletons. Trimming removed 1 base from V and 2 bases from J, with 10 bases in between. This CDR3 spans 14 amino acids. Germline V gene data show CDR1 as SGHRS and CDR2 as YFSETQ.

The chain recombines TRBV5-1 with TRBJ2-7; D remains ambiguous. The sequence derives from a woman in her thirties or forties with Graves' ophthalmopathy. Sequencing was carried out using blood. The CDR3 DNA reads TGCGCCAGCAGCTTGCCTTCACTGACCTACGAGCAGTACTTC. Amino acids: CASSLPSLTYEQYF.